This T cell receptor (beta chain) comes out of a study of cytomegalovirus exposure and HLA in healthy donors. The PCR employed 60 Vbeta primers together with 13 Jbeta primers. The method was immunoSEQ multiplex PCR; TCRdb's version includes in-frame clones alone and lacks a portion of them. The table lists over 100,000 clones, 70% to 75% of them singletons. Overall study results and limits: The authors reported that TCR beta sequences could predict HLA-A and HLA-B alleles. These predictions were accurate for most subjects in the first cohort.

The J segment lost 5 bases and the V segment lost 7 bases, leaving 11 bases of the junction unmatched. The CDR3 runs to 14 residues. The germline CDR1 and CDR2 sequences are SGHNT and YYREEE (reference sequence). As to this clone: Its antigen is not identified.

In nominal health when sampled, donors likely had unrecorded immune exposures nonetheless. This sequence originates from a male donor in good health and CMV-seronegative. This chain joins TRBV5-4 and TRBJ2-7, with 8 bases identical to TRBD1. The sample consisted of PBMCs. CDR3 protein: CASQGQGAGNEQYF. The CDR3 coding sequence is TGTGCCAGCCAAGGGCAGGGGGCCGGGAACGAGCAGTACTTC.